Listed here are 22 T cell receptor beta chains from one sample, sequenced in a study of blood T cell repertoires in COVID-19. The protocol was immunoSEQ multiplex PCR, while the TCRdb copy is restricted to in-frame clones and leaves out a portion. This table holds about 170,000 clones, around four fifths found once. The sequencing input was PBMCs or T cells enriched from blood (not recorded which). Source of these receptors: a woman aged 50 to 60 in a cohort exposed to, infected with or recovered from COVID-19 (not recorded which).

This chain connects TRBV9 to TRBJ1-1, with 8 positions matching TRBD1. The CDR3 has 15 amino acids. CDR1 SGDLS and CDR2 YYNGEE come from the germline V gene. V dropped 4 bases and J dropped 2; count of bases not matched to a gene: 7. CDR3 DNA sequence: TGTGCCAGCAGCCCCCACGGGACAGGAAACACTGAAGCTTTCTTT. Its protein is CASSPHGTGNTEAFF.

This clone was found a few times. Other DNA variants within this sample encode the same CDR3. This chain joins TRBV4-3 and TRBJ2-3; TRBD2 agrees at 7 bases. V shed 0 bases, J shed 0 bases, and the junction held 3 bases outside the gene matches. Germline CDR1 and CDR2: LGHNA and YSLEER. The CDR3 spans 16 residues. The CDR3 reads CASSQDLGGSTDTQYF. The CDR3 region has the DNA TGCGCCAGCAGCCAAGATCTGGGGGGGAGCACAGATACGCAGTATTTT.

To note about this clone: Being one base from a much bigger clone, this may be a read error. The chain combines TRBV7-3 with TRBJ2-1; the D gene is possibly TRBD2 (5 bases). The germline V gene has CDR1 SGHTA and CDR2 FQGTGA. The CDR3 loop spans 15 amino acids. CDR3 nucleotide sequence: TGTGTCAGCAGCTTAATCCATAGCGCGTACAATGAGCAGTTCTTC. Its protein is CVSSLIHSAYNEQFF.

The chain uses TRBV28 and TRBJ1-2, with D unresolved. Germline V lookup: CDR1 MDHEN, CDR2 SYDVKM. The CDR3 consists of 13 residues. Trimming shortened V by 7 bases and J by 2 bases, and 11 bases separated the two germline ends. The CDR3 DNA reads as TGTGCCAGCACTAACAGACCCAACTATGGCTACACCTTC. Encoded protein: CASTNRPNYGYTF.

The gene calls are TRBV5-1 and TRBJ1-4, with D perhaps TRBD1 (6 bases). Trimming removed 4 bases from V and 5 bases from J, with 15 bases in between. This CDR3 comprises 15 residues. CDR1 is SGHRS, CDR2 YFSETQ, per germline. CDR3 sequence (DNA): TGCGCCAGCAGCGAACAAGGACAGCCGAATGAAAAACTGTTTTTT. Its protein product is CASSEQGQPNEKLFF.

A few counts support this clone. The chain combines TRBV4-2 with TRBJ2-1; D not certain. V was shortened by 1 base and J by 7 bases, with 11 bases between the two germline ends. Germline lookup yields CDR1 LGHNA and CDR2 YNFKEQ. CDR3 size: 14 residues. The CDR3 coding sequence is TGTGCCAGCAGCCAAGGGGCAGGCTTGAATGAGCAGTTCTTC. It yields the protein CASSQGAGLNEQFF.

The V and J genes are TRBV12-3 or TRBV12-4 and TRBJ1-2; D uncertain. The CDR3 extends over 13 amino acids. Trimming stripped 3 bases from V and 5 bases from J, with 10 bases between. CDR3 in amino acids: CASSFTGNYGYTF. The DNA of the CDR3 is TGTGCCAGCAGTTTCACCGGGAATTATGGCTACACCTTC.

V usage is TRBV30 and J usage is TRBJ2-7, with 7 bases matching TRBD1. This CDR3 comprises 13 residues. Trimming cost V 4 bases and J 1 base; bases outside gene matches: 4. Germline loops: CDR1 GTSNPN, CDR2 SVGIG (reference sequence). CDR3 coding DNA: TGTGCCTGGAATAAGGGGGCATCCTACGAGCAGTACTTC. It translates to CAWNKGASYEQYF.

J is TRBJ2-7 and V is TRBV19, with 7 bases lining up with TRBD1. Germline V gives CDR1 LNHDA, CDR2 SQIVND (reference sequence). There are 16 residues in the CDR3. V was clipped by 0 bases and J by 2 bases; unmatched bases: 7. This CDR3 reads CASSIDFGTETYEQYF. CDR3 nucleotide sequence: TGTGCCAGTAGTATAGACTTTGGGACAGAAACCTACGAGCAGTACTTC.

The chain couples TRBV6-4 to TRBJ1-4, with TRBD1 matching over 8 bases. From germline, CDR1 is MRHNA and CDR2 SNTAGT. Losses at the gene ends were 0 bases for V and 3 bases for J; bases not matched to a gene: 3. The CDR3 consists of 16 residues. The CDR3 DNA follows: TGTGCCAGCAGTGACTCGACCAGGGGGCCTAATGAAAAACTGTTTTTT. Amino acids: CASSDSTRGPNEKLFF.

This clone has only one observation. This rearrangement joins TRBV7-6 to TRBJ2-2; 8 nucleotides line up with TRBD2. V shed 5 bases, J shed 5 bases, and the junction held 7 bases outside the gene matches. The CDR3 is 15 amino acids. The germline V gene encodes CDR1 SGHVS and CDR2 FNYEAQ. The CDR3 loop is CASSLLAAVTGELFF. The CDR3 nucleotides read TGTGCCAGCAGCCTACTAGCGGCAGTAACCGGGGAGCTGTTTTTT. Combining the CDR3 with reference TRBV7-6 and TRBJ2-2 gives the whole variable domain GAGVSQSPRYKVTKRGQDVALRCDPISGHVSLYWYRQALGQGPEFLTYFNYEAQQDKSGLPNDRFSAERPEGSISTLTIQRTEQRDSAMYRCASSLLAAVTGELFFGEGSRLTVL.

The chain carries TRBV11-3 and TRBJ2-3; 11 nucleotides line up with TRBD2. The CDR3 extends over 16 amino acids. J lost 2 bases, V lost 4 bases, and 5 bases had no gene match. From germline, CDR1 is SGHNT and CDR2 YENEEA. The CDR3 sequence: CASSSRLAGHTDTQYF. The CDR3 nucleotides read TGTGCCAGCAGCTCCCGACTAGCGGGGCACACAGATACGCAGTATTTT.

This chain links TRBV28 with TRBJ2-2; D may be TRBD2 (6 bases). The CDR3 is made up of 16 amino acids. Germline CDR1 reads MDHEN; CDR2 reads SYDVKM. V dropped 3 bases and J dropped 2 bases, with 13 bases sitting between them. The CDR3 DNA reads as TGTGCCAGCAGTTTTAGCGGACTGGATAACACCGGGGAGCTGTTTTTT. This gives the protein CASSFSGLDNTGELFF.

This chain uses TRBV15 with TRBJ2-1; no firm D call. V shed 0 bases and J shed 5 bases, with 17 bases lying between them. The germline CDR1 and CDR2 sequences are LNHNV and YYDKDF (reference sequence). The CDR3 runs 17 residues. This CDR3 reads CATSRDGLQYANNEQFF. In nucleotides, the CDR3 is TGTGCCACCAGCAGAGACGGGTTGCAGTATGCAAACAATGAGCAGTTCTTC.

The J gene is TRBJ2-1, the V gene TRBV18; TRBD2 aligns across 9 bases. With V trimmed by 3 bases and J by 4 bases, 4 bases remained unmatched. Germline assignment: CDR1 KGHSH and CDR2 LQKENI. CDR3 length: 15 residues. Here the CDR3 DNA reads TGTGCCAGCTCACCGCCGGGACTAGCATACAATGAGCAGTTCTTC. Translation: CASSPPGLAYNEQFF.

CDR3 DNA: TGTGCCAGCAGTTCTACTCCGGGACAGGGGCCTGGCTACACCTTC. It is translated as CASSSTPGQGPGYTF. The rearrangement joins TRBV28 to TRBJ1-2, with 10 positions matching TRBD1. The CDR3 is 15 residues long. J gave up 7 bases and V 4 bases, and 9 bases lay outside the gene matches. Looked up from germline, CDR1 is MDHEN and CDR2 is SYDVKM.

This clone came up once. V is TRBV28 and J is TRBJ1-2; D may be TRBD1 (5 bases). Germline lookup yields CDR1 MDHEN and CDR2 SYDVKM. Deletions cut 8 bases from V and 1 base from J, with 14 bases between. The CDR3 extends over 14 amino acids. CDR3 in DNA: TGTGCCAGCCAGACAGCGAACTTTAACTATGGCTACACCTTC. It specifies CASQTANFNYGYTF.

The chain couples TRBV5-1 to TRBJ1-6; D is unresolved. The V gene lost 0 bases and the J gene lost 7 bases, with 5 bases spanning the gap. Germline-derived CDR1 and CDR2 are SGHRS and YFSETQ. This CDR3 comprises 13 residues. The CDR3 here is CASSLDGNSPLHF. CDR3 DNA sequence: TGCGCCAGCAGCTTGGACGGGAATTCACCCCTCCACTTT.

The rearrangement uses TRBV7-3 and TRBJ1-1; D is possibly TRBD1 (5 bases). Per the germline V gene, CDR1 is SGHTA and CDR2 is FQGTGA. Between the trimmed V and J ends, which lost 2 bases and 6 bases, there was a span of 13 bases. There are 14 residues in the CDR3. The CDR3 coding sequence is TGTGCCAGCAGCTTAGCGGGGGTGAGTGCTGAAGCTTTCTTT. It is translated as CASSLAGVSAEAFF. Using reference TRBV7-3 and TRBJ1-1 for the parts outside the CDR3, the full variable domain is GAGVSQTPSNKVTEKGKYVELRCDPISGHTALYWYRQSLGQGPEFLIYFQGTGAADDSGLPNDRFFAVRPEGSVSTLKIQRTERGDSAVYLCASSLAGVSAEAFFGQGTRLTVV.

This clone showed up just once. The V and J genes are TRBV7-2 and TRBJ1-5; no clear D. In germline, CDR1 is SGHTA, CDR2 FQGNSA. There are 15 residues in the CDR3. V was clipped by 5 bases and J by 2 bases, with 13 bases between them. Here the CDR3 reads CASSLNSGGNQPQHF. The CDR3 DNA reads as TGTGCCAGCAGCCTGAACTCTGGAGGCAATCAGCCCCAGCATTTT.

The chain uses TRBV19 and TRBJ1-5, with D hard to call. The CDR3 has 16 amino acids. CDR1 is LNHDA, CDR2 SQIVND, per germline (reference sequence). The germline V and J ends were trimmed by 3 bases and 0 bases, with 12 bases remaining between them. DNA for the CDR3: TGTGCCAGTAGTATTTCGTTGCAGATTAGCAATCAGCCCCAGCATTTT. Its translation: CASSISLQISNQPQHF.

This chain uses TRBV3-1 (or the pseudogene TRBV3-2) with TRBJ2-7; 7 bases map to TRBD1. Germline values: CDR1 LGHDT, CDR2 YNNKEL (reference sequence). J lost 5 bases, V lost 8 bases, and 9 bases had no gene match. The CDR3 is 13 amino acids. The CDR3 nucleotides are TGTGCCAGCGGCACAGGGGTCTTGGACGAGCAGTACTTC. Its translation is CASGTGVLDEQYF.